This TCR beta chain was retrieved from a study of cytomegalovirus exposure and HLA in healthy donors. PCR involved 60 Vbeta and 13 Jbeta primers. The repertoire was sequenced with immunoSEQ multiplex PCR; TCRdb's copy has only in-frame clones and lacks some. The sample holds under 150,000 clones, over 70% seen once. This CDR3 comprises 15 residues. The germline V gene has CDR1 LNHDA and CDR2 SQIVND (reference sequence). V gave up 6 bases and J gave up 1 base, with 15 bases separating them. Sequencing input: PBMCs. The gene calls are TRBV19 and TRBJ1-1, with D tentatively TRBD1 (6 bases). This sequence was found in a woman aged 40 to 55 in good health and CMV-seronegative. CDR3 protein: CASRGAEMSNTEAFF. The CDR3 DNA follows: TGTGCCAGTAGGGGGGCGGAGATGTCGAACACTGAAGCTTTCTTT.